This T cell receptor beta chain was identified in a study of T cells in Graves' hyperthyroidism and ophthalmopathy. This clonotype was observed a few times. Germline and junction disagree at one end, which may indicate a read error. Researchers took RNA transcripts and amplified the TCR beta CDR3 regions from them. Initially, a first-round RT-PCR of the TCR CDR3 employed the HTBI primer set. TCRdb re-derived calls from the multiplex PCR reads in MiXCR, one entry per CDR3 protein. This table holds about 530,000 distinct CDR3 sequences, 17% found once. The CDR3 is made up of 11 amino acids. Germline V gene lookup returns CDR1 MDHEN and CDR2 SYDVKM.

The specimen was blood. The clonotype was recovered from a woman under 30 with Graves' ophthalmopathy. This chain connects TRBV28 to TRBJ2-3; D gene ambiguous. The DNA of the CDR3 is TGTGCCAGCAGTTTCACAGCTACGCAGTATTTT. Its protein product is CASSFTATQYF.